The 32 T cell receptor beta chains below were found in one sample sequenced in a study of CD8 T cells in Susac syndrome. RNA totalling 0.5 to 1 ug underwent reverse transcription with random hexamers. TCRdb ran MiXCR on the immunoSEQ multiplex PCR reads and lists one entry per CDR3 protein. The table has some 160,000 distinct CDR3 sequences, approximately 94% seen once. Material: CD4+ T cells from PBMCs. The receptors were gathered from a human donor with Susac syndrome.

The genes are TRBV24-1 and TRBJ1-2; 8 bases are shared with TRBD1. CDR3 length: 14 residues. Germline V gene lookup returns CDR1 KGHDR and CDR2 SFDVKD. V shed 2 bases and J 7 bases; nucleotides not matched to a gene: 5. CDR3 DNA: TGTGCCACCAGTGATTCGTGGCAGGGGGCTGGCTACACCTTC. Amino acid sequence: CATSDSWQGAGYTF.

CDR3 nucleotide sequence: TGCGCCAGCAGCCAAGAGGGGGCCAACGTCCTGACTTTC. This gives the protein CASSQEGANVLTF. The chain carries TRBV5-1 and TRBJ2-6; D is unresolved. The CDR3 loop spans 13 amino acids. V dropped 4 bases and J dropped 4 bases, with 6 bases sitting between them. Germline V gene lookup returns CDR1 SGHRS and CDR2 YFSETQ.

V is TRBV24-1 and J is TRBJ1-6; no definite D call. CDR1 and CDR2 (germline): KGHDR, SFDVKD. The V end was cut by 9 bases, the J end by 12 bases, with 8 bases between. This CDR3 contains 10 residues. The CDR3 spells CATGRGPLHF. The DNA for the CDR3 is TGTGCCACCGGCCGGGGACCCCTCCACTTT.

J is TRBJ2-5 and V is TRBV20-1, with TRBD2 identical over 9 bases. Trimming at V came to 3 bases and at J to 5 bases, leaving 7 bases not matched to a gene. The CDR3 loop spans 14 amino acids. Germline V CDR1 and CDR2: DFQATT, SNEGSKA (reference sequence). In DNA form, the CDR3 reads TGCAGTGCTAGCCCCGGGACTAGCAGCGAGACCCAGTACTTC. This translates into CSASPGTSSETQYF.

CDR3 in amino acids: CASSPGAASNTEAFF. The CDR3 DNA reads TGTGCCAGCAGCCCGGGGGCCGCCTCGAACACTGAAGCTTTCTTT. The chain joins TRBV11-1 to TRBJ1-1, with D maybe TRBD1 (6 bases). With 5 bases removed from V and 1 base from J, the gap between germline ends came to 14 bases. The CDR3 covers 15 residues. Looked up from germline, CDR1 is SGHAT and CDR2 is FQDESV (reference sequence). Looking up the rest from reference TRBV11-1 and TRBJ1-1 gives the full variable domain: EAEVAQSPRYKITEKSQAVAFWCDPISGHATLYWYRQILGQGPELLVQFQDESVVDDSQLPKDRFSAERLKGVDSTLKIQPAELGDSAMYLCASSPGAASNTEAFFGQGTRLTVV.

A single count supports this clonotype. The chain has TRBV14 and TRBJ2-5; D could derive from TRBD1 or TRBD2 (5 bases each). Trimming stripped 4 bases from V and 1 base from J, with 13 bases between. Per germline, CDR1 SGHDN and CDR2 FVKESK. There are 15 residues in the CDR3. The CDR3 DNA is TGTGCCAGCAGCCCCGTACACGGGACCCAAGAGACCCAGTACTTC. Protein sequence: CASSPVHGTQETQYF.

V and J are TRBV7-9 and TRBJ2-7; a possible D gene is TRBD2 (5 bases). CDR1 and CDR2 from the germline V gene are SEHNR and FQNEAQ (reference sequence). The CDR3 contains 13 residues. Trimming removed 5 bases from V and 2 bases from J, with 10 bases in between. The CDR3 sequence: CASSPEGTYEQYF. CDR3 coding DNA: TGTGCCAGCAGCCCCGAGGGAACCTACGAGCAGTACTTC.

V usage is TRBV4-1 and J usage is TRBJ2-7, with a weak D call TRBD1 (6 bases). Germline V gene data show CDR1 as MGHRA and CDR2 as YSYEKL. The CDR3 is made up of 15 amino acids. V lost 3 bases and J 4 bases, leaving 16 bases between the germline ends. CDR3 DNA: TGCGCCAGCAGCCACCCGGGACATAGTCTTTACGAGCAGTACTTC. Translation gives CASSHPGHSLYEQYF.

This clonotype was seen a single time. Here the CDR3 DNA reads TGCGCCAGCAGCTTAGGTCCTAGCTCAGATACGCAGTATTTT. This sequence encodes CASSLGPSSDTQYF. The chain employs TRBV5-1 and TRBJ2-3; TRBD2 is a possible D gene (5 bases). Per the germline V gene, CDR1 is SGHRS and CDR2 is YFSETQ. This CDR3 is 14 amino acids long. The germline V and J ends were trimmed by 2 bases and 4 bases, with 11 bases remaining between them.

The chain is built from TRBV24-1 and TRBJ2-2; 7 nucleotides agree with TRBD1. This CDR3 comprises 12 residues. The germline V gene has CDR1 KGHDR and CDR2 SFDVKD. Trimming took 9 bases from V and 4 from J; bases not matched to a gene: 1. The chain's CDR3 is CATRQGTGELFF. As DNA, the CDR3 is TGTGCCACCCGACAGGGCACCGGGGAGCTGTTTTTT.

The V call is TRBV5-1, the J call TRBJ2-1; no firm D call. CDR1 is SGHRS, CDR2 YFSETQ, per germline. Trimming cost V 2 bases and J 8 bases, with 8 bases left between them. This CDR3 has 12 amino acids. The CDR3 region has the DNA TGCGCCAGCAGCTTCGAAAGGGATGAGCAGTTCTTC. Protein sequence: CASSFERDEQFF.

This clonotype showed up just a few times. The V gene is TRBV29-1, the J gene TRBJ2-7, with D perhaps matching TRBD2 (6 bases). This CDR3 region has 11 residues. Germline V gene sequence: CDR1 SQVTM, CDR2 ANQGSEA. V dropped 4 bases and J dropped 2 bases, with 6 bases sitting between them. This chain's CDR3 is CSVGGAYEQYF. CDR3 bases: TGCAGCGTTGGGGGGGCCTACGAGCAGTACTTC.

The chain has TRBV29-1 and TRBJ2-1; D may be TRBD1 (7 bases). Germline V CDR1 and CDR2: SQVTM, ANQGSEA. This CDR3 has 16 residues. The CDR3 DNA reads as TGCGCGGTAGGGGGCGGGGACCCCACCTCCTACAATGAGCAGTTCTTC. Its protein product is CAVGGGDPTSYNEQFF.

Written as DNA, the CDR3 is TGTGCCAGCTTGAGGCGGGAGATGAACACTGAAGCTTTCTTT. Translation gives CASLRREMNTEAFF. V gene TRBV18 combines with J gene TRBJ1-1, with no clear D. The germline V and J ends were trimmed by 7 bases and 0 bases, with 12 bases remaining between them. Germline CDR1 reads KGHSH; CDR2 reads LQKENI. CDR3 length: 14 amino acids.

CDR3 residues: CASSYDGSREAFF. Here the CDR3 DNA reads TGTGCCAGCAGCTACGACGGCTCCAGGGAAGCTTTCTTT. The rearrangement joins TRBV7-8 to TRBJ1-1; D call uncertain. The V end was cut by 4 bases, the J end by 8 bases, with 14 bases between. Germline CDR1 reads SGHVS; CDR2 reads FQNEAQ. There are 13 residues in the CDR3. Looking up the rest from reference TRBV7-8 and TRBJ1-1 gives the full variable domain: GAGVSQSPRYKVAKRGQDVALRCDPISGHVSLFWYQQALGQGPEFLTYFQNEAQLDKSGLPSDRFFAERPEGSVSTLKIQRTQQEDSAVYLCASSYDGSREAFFGQGTRLTVV.

The chain uses TRBV20-1 and TRBJ2-1; perhaps D is TRBD1 or TRBD2 (5 bases each). CDR1 is DFQATT and CDR2 is SNEGSKA in the germline V gene (reference sequence). V was shortened by 0 bases and J by 10 bases, with 16 bases between the two germline ends. There are 14 residues in the CDR3. DNA for the CDR3: TGCAGTGCTAGAGATCTTGGGGGACCTAAGGAGCAGTTCTTC. Translating it yields CSARDLGGPKEQFF.

The chain links TRBV5-1 to TRBJ2-3, with 8 bases aligning to TRBD1. After removal of 5 bases from V and 6 bases from J, the junction contained 8 bases not matched to a gene. Germline assignment: CDR1 SGHRS and CDR2 YFSETQ. The CDR3 sequence is 14 residues long. The CDR3 loop reads CASRTQGAGDTQYF. CDR3 coding DNA: TGCGCCAGCAGAACCCAGGGGGCTGGGGATACGCAGTATTTT.

The gene calls are TRBV29-1 and TRBJ1-2; D call uncertain. Trimming shortened V by 6 bases and J by 2 bases, and 19 bases separated the two germline ends. This CDR3 contains 15 residues. Germline V gene lookup returns CDR1 SQVTM and CDR2 ANQGSEA. The CDR3 bases are TGCAGCGTACCCGTGGACGGAGAAACAAACTATGGCTACACCTTC. As protein: CSVPVDGETNYGYTF.

This clonotype appeared once. The rearrangement joins TRBV5-1 to TRBJ2-2; 10 bases line up with TRBD1. The junction had 10 bases not matched to a gene; V was cut back by 8 bases and J by 6 bases. Germline CDR1 reads SGHRS; CDR2 reads YFSETQ. The CDR3 sequence is 15 residues long. Written as DNA, the CDR3 is TGCGCCAGTCGCCCGGGACAGGGGAGTCCCGGGGAGCTGTTTTTT. Encoded protein: CASRPGQGSPGELFF.

This chain uses TRBV7-3 with TRBJ1-1; D is perhaps TRBD1 (6 bases). Trimming shortened V by 5 bases and J by 6 bases, and 16 bases separated the two germline ends. In germline, CDR1 is SGHTA, CDR2 FQGTGA. This CDR3 is 14 amino acids long. For the CDR3, the DNA is TGTGCCAGCAGCGTACAGGGCATCGGGGCTGAAGCTTTCTTT. Translation gives CASSVQGIGAEAFF.

The chain links TRBV21-1 to TRBJ1-5; TRBD1 is the table's D call, not checked against the DNA. TRBV21-1 is an annotated pseudogene. The CDR3 consists of 18 residues. CDR3 sequence: CASSKGGYRGRSNQPQHF. CDR3 DNA: TGTGCCAGCAGCAAAGGGGGCTACAGGGGCCGGAGCAATCAGCCCCAGCATTTT.

The V gene is TRBV4-1, the J gene TRBJ2-5, with 9 bases identical to TRBD1. V shed 2 bases and J 5 bases; nucleotides not matched to a gene: 9. Per the germline V gene, CDR1 is MGHRA and CDR2 is YSYEKL. The CDR3 covers 16 residues. The DNA for the CDR3 is TGCGCCAGCAGCCAAACACCGGGACAGGGAAGGGAGACCCAGTACTTC. Its translation: CASSQTPGQGRETQYF.

The chain links TRBV29-1 to TRBJ2-7; the D gene is possibly TRBD1 (7 bases). Trimming cost V 6 bases and J 3 bases, with 18 bases left between them. The CDR3 covers 14 residues. CDR1 and CDR2 from the germline V gene are SQVTM and ANQGSEA. The CDR3 DNA reads TGCAGCGTGACACGCGGGACAGCTTTCTACGAGCAGTACTTC. This encodes CSVTRGTAFYEQYF.

This sequence joins TRBV29-1 and TRBJ1-1, with D maybe TRBD1 (6 bases). The CDR3 is 16 amino acids. V was clipped by 0 bases and J by 8 bases, with 22 bases between them. CDR1 and CDR2 (germline): SQVTM, ANQGSEA. CDR3 sequence (DNA): TGCAGCGTTGAAGAAGGAATCAGGGGCCGGAGTACCGAAGCTTTCTTT. It codes for CSVEEGIRGRSTEAFF.

V is TRBV6-4 and J is TRBJ1-2, with unresolved D. Trimming shortened V by 2 bases and J by 5 bases, and 15 bases separated the two germline ends. Germline CDR1 is MRHNA and CDR2 is SNTAGT. This CDR3 is built from 15 residues. The CDR3 spells CASSDGKSGSYGYTF. Here the CDR3 DNA reads TGTGCCAGCAGTGACGGGAAGTCGGGGTCTTATGGCTACACCTTC.

This chain links TRBV4-1 with TRBJ2-5, with D perhaps being TRBD1 or TRBD2 (5 bases each). The germline V and J ends were trimmed by 0 bases and 5 bases, with 13 bases remaining between them. This CDR3 has 15 amino acids. Germline V lookup: CDR1 MGHRA, CDR2 YSYEKL. For the CDR3, the DNA is TGCGCCAGCAGCCAAGATTCGGGACGATGGGAGACCCAGTACTTC. This gives the protein CASSQDSGRWETQYF.

This chain uses TRBV29-1 with TRBJ2-7; no clear D gene. Germline CDR1 reads SQVTM; CDR2 reads ANQGSEA. The V end lost 6 bases, the J end lost 3 bases, and 9 bases lay between the germline ends. The CDR3 is made up of 11 amino acids. The CDR3 bases are TGCAGCGTAGTCGGGCGCTACGAGCAGTACTTC. Translated: CSVVGRYEQYF.

The chain couples TRBV4-1 to TRBJ1-4, with 8 nucleotides matching TRBD1. The CDR3 is 16 residues long. The V and J ends lost 3 bases and 3 bases, in that order; junction bases with no gene match: 6. CDR1 and CDR2 from the germline V gene are MGHRA and YSYEKL. CDR3 amino acids: CASSQAGGFSNEKLFF. In DNA form, the CDR3 reads TGCGCCAGCAGCCAGGCAGGGGGCTTCTCTAATGAAAAACTGTTTTTT.

The chain combines TRBV29-1 with TRBJ1-1; the D gene is possibly TRBD1 (5 bases). The V gene lost 4 bases and the J gene lost 7 bases, with 10 bases spanning the gap. CDR1 and CDR2 from the germline V gene are SQVTM and ANQGSEA. This CDR3 has 11 residues. The CDR3 spells CSVAGTGEAFF. In nucleotides, the CDR3 is TGCAGCGTTGCGGGGACGGGTGAAGCTTTCTTT. The full variable domain, completed using reference TRBV29-1 and TRBJ1-1, is SAVISQKPSRDICQRGTSLTIQCQVDSQVTMMFWYRQQPGQSLTLIATANQGSEATYESGFVIDKFPISRPNLTFSTLTVSNMSPEDSSIYLCSVAGTGEAFFGQGTRLTVV.

Written as DNA, the CDR3 is TGCAGTGCTAGAGTGGCGGGAGGGCAAGATACGCAGTATTTT. This translates into CSARVAGGQDTQYF. V is TRBV20-1 and J is TRBJ2-3; TRBD2 aligns across 9 bases. Germline V gives CDR1 DFQATT, CDR2 SNEGSKA (reference sequence). The CDR3 extends over 14 amino acids. Trimming took 1 base from V and 5 from J; bases not matched to a gene: 4.

The J gene is TRBJ2-7, the V gene TRBV11-3, with D tentatively TRBD1 or TRBD2 (5 bases each). Trimming removed 5 bases from V and 5 bases from J, with 19 bases in between. Germline V gene sequence: CDR1 SGHNT, CDR2 YENEEA. The CDR3 spans 15 residues. The CDR3 region is CASSLGGGGNHEQYF. CDR3 DNA: TGTGCCAGCAGCCTCGGTGGTGGGGGAAACCACGAGCAGTACTTC.

This sequence joins TRBV4-1 and TRBJ2-1; D possibly corresponds to TRBD2 (6 bases). This CDR3 is 14 amino acids long. V was pared by 3 bases and J by 8 bases, with 14 bases between. From germline, CDR1 is MGHRA and CDR2 YSYEKL. This CDR3 is CASSHEGGSDEQFF. The CDR3, as DNA: TGCGCCAGCAGCCACGAGGGAGGAAGCGATGAGCAGTTCTTC.